This entry features one T cell receptor (beta chain) sequence. The specificity of this receptor is unknown. Per-base qualities were not stored, and no clone one base away is much larger. The source of the sample is a study of blood T cell repertoires in COVID-19 (dated by TCRdb to 2020 to 2021). For the wider study: Samples covering the acute and convalescent phases of COVID-19 were provided by collaborators in the United States, Italy and Spain. Deeply sampled blood TCRbeta repertoires from subjects exposed to, actively infected with, or recovered from COVID-19 were included in the dataset. The material from the prospective study consisted of cDNA or gDNA derived from T cells, B-cell-depleted T cells, or PBMCs. The repertoires were made available in a free public database intended to serve as a resource for research on the immune response to SARS-CoV-2. The samples were drawn from the first 160 participants of the ongoing ImmuneRACE study and from 1,254 subjects provided by 6 global collaborators. Sample metadata almost always included a de-identified subject ID, COVID-19 status, age in years and sex. HLA class I and class II types, where available, came from metadata supplied by the sample provider rather than from assay-based typing.

Broader findings and caveats from the paper: Clinical and demographic metadata were provided uncurated, with the amount varying by source and participant.

Participants in the prospective study were enrolled through a virtual design, were aged roughly 18 to 100 years, and lived in fewer than 30 United States geographic areas. In the prospective study, participants were assigned to cohorts based on the clinical history participants reported in a screening survey and a study questionnaire. Exposed participants were defined as having been in contact with someone with a PCR-confirmed or clinician-diagnosed COVID-19 case within 2 weeks of study entry. Mobile phlebotomists in the prospective study collected whole blood, serum and a nasopharyngeal or oropharyngeal swab from every participant. Additional blood draws and questionnaires over an approximately two-month period could optionally be provided by prospective study participants. Before DNA extraction, prospective study blood samples were shipped either frozen or at room temperature. TCRbeta CDR3 regions were amplified from genomic DNA using the immunoSEQ Assay, a bias-controlled multiplex PCR. Processing in the source paper ran as follows. The number of nucleated cells in each sample was estimated from the amplification of reference gene primers within the assay. To quantify the absolute abundance of each unique TCRbeta CDR3 rearrangement, sequence reads were collapsed and filtered. For each sample, productive Simpson clonality was calculated as the square root of Simpson's diversity index across productive rearrangements. This is the immuneACCESS table as TCRdb keeps it, with only in-frame sequences that have V and J called. A part of the clones is gone; compared with another copy, unresolved V genes explain less than half, and the rest is unexplained. V, J and clone size derive from that table, while D and trimming were established from the DNA sequence. The table for this sample lists approximately 150,000 clones; over 70% of them were counted only once. The leading ten clones occupy more than 4.5% of the sample.

V is cut by 1 base and J by 3 bases, and the space between the germline ends is 10 bases. From the cysteine through the phenylalanine, the CDR3 covers 16 amino acids. Only the CDR3 region is kept as DNA, spanning 48 bases read in frame from base 1. Looking up the germline V gene yields CDR1 SNHLY and CDR2 FYNNEI. Input material: PBMCs or T cells enriched from blood (not recorded which). The chain links TRBV2 with TRBJ1-6, and the D gene may be TRBD1, 5 bases matching. The source is a man in his 70s who had been exposed to COVID-19. The CDR3 amino acid sequence is: CASSEGQKYYNSPLHF. The sequenced DNA: TGTGCCAGCAGTGAAGGACAGAAATACTATAATTCACCCCTCCACTTT.